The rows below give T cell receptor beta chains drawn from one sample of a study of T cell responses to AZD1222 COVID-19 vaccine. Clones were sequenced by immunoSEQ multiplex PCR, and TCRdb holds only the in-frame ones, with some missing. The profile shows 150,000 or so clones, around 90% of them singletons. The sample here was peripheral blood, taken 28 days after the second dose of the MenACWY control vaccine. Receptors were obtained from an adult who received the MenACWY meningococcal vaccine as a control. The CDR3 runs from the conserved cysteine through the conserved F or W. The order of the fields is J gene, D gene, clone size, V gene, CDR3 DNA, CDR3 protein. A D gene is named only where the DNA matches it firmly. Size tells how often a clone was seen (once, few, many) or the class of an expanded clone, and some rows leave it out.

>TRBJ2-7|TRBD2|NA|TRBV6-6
TGTGCCAGCAGTTACTCGCGGGAGTTCTACGAGCAGTACTTC
CASSYSREFYEQYF
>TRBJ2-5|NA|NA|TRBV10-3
TGTGCCATCAGTGAGTCTGGGGGCGGGGAGACCCAGTACTTC
CAISESGGGETQYF
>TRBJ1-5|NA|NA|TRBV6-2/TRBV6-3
TGTGCCAGCAGTTACTCGATAAGTTCTCTCAGCTATCAGCCCCAGCATTTT
CASSYSISSLSYQPQHF
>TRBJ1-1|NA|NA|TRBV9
TGTGCCAGCAGCGTAGGTAAGGGGAACACTGAAGCTTTCTTT
CASSVGKGNTEAFF
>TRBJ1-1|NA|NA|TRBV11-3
TGTGCCAGCAGCTCTCCTACAGGGATGGCTTTCTTT
CASSSPTGMAFF
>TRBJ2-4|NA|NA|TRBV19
TGTGCCAGTAGTATTGGTGACAAACTAGCCAAAAACATTCAGTACTTC
CASSIGDKLAKNIQYF
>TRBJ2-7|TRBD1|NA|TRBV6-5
TGTGCCAGCAGTACCGACAGGGACTCCTACGAGCAGTACTTC
CASSTDRDSYEQYF
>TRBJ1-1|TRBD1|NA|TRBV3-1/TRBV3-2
TGTGCCAGCAGCCATACAGGGGTTAAAGCTTTCTTT
CASSHTGVKAFF
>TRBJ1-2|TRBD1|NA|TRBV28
TGTGCCAGCAGTTTATGGGGGACAGGGGGTTCACGGGACTATGGCTACACCTTC
CASSLWGTGGSRDYGYTF
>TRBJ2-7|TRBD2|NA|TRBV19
TGTGCCAGTAGTCGGAGTAGCGGGTTCTCCTACGAGCAGTACTTC
CASSRSSGFSYEQYF
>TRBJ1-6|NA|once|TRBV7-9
TGTGCCAGCAGCTTGCTTACATCCGATAATTCACCCCTCCACTTT
CASSLLTSDNSPLHF
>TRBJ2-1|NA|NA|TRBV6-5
TGTGCCAGCAGACAGGGAACCAATGAGCAGTTCTTC
CASRQGTNEQFF
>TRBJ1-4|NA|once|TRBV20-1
TGCAGTGCTAGTCAGTCAGGTCGGGATGAAAAACTGTTTTTT
CSASQSGRDEKLFF
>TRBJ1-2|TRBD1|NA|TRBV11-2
TGTGCCAGCAGCTTACACCCTACCGGACAGGGTGGGTATGGCTACACCTTC
CASSLHPTGQGGYGYTF
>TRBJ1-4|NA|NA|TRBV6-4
TGTGCCAGCAGTGTCTACCAAATGTGGACAGCCGAAAAACTGTTTTTT
CASSVYQMWTAEKLFF
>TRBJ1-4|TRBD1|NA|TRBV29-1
TGCAGCGTAAGACAGGGGGGTTCCACTAATGAAAAACTGTTTTTT
CSVRQGGSTNEKLFF
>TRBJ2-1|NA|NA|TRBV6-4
TGTGCCAGCAGTTCCAGGGGAGGTGAGCAGTTCTTC
CASSSRGGEQFF
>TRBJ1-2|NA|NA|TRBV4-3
TGCGCCAGCAGCCAAGTACACATATTGGATGGCTACACCTTC
CASSQVHILDGYTF
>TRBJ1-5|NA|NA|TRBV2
TGTGCCAGCTCCCGAGAGTACGGTAATCAGCCCCAGCATTTT
CASSREYGNQPQHF
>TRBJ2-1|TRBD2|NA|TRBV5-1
TGCGCCAGCAGCTTGTCCCTACCCACTAGCGGCGAGCAGTTCTTC
CASSLSLPTSGEQFF
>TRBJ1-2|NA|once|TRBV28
TGTGCCAGCAGTTTGGGGGGCGGATTTAACTATGGCTACACCTTC
CASSLGGGFNYGYTF
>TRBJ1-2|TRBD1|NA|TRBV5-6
TGTGCCAGCAGCCAGGACAGGGCGTTCGGCTACACCTTC
CASSQDRAFGYTF
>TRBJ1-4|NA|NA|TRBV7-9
TGTGCCAGCAGCTTCTTGTCGGTACGAAATGAAAAACTGTTTTTT
CASSFLSVRNEKLFF
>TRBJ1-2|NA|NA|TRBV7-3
TGTGCCAGCAGCTCCCTGGGGGGACGATCTGGCTACACCTTC
CASSSLGGRSGYTF
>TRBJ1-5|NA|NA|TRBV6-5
TGTGCCAGCAGTTACTCGCAAGGGGTCAATCAGCCCCAGCATTTT
CASSYSQGVNQPQHF
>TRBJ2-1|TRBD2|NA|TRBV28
TGTGCCAGCAGCCCCGGGGGGGAGGGCTCCTACAATGAGCAGTTCTTC
CASSPGGEGSYNEQFF
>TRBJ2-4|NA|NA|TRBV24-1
TGTGCCACCAGTGATTCGGCAGGAGCCAAAAACATTCAGTACTTC
CATSDSAGAKNIQYF
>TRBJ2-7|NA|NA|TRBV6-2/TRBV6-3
TGTGCCAGCAGTTACGAAAACCGGGACACTTTCTTC
CASSYENRDTFF
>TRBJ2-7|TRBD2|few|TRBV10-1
TGCGCCAGCAGTGAGGCCCAGCGGGAGAACGAGCAGTACTTC
CASSEAQRENEQYF
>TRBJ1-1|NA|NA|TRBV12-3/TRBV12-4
TGTGCCAGCAGTCCCGACCCGAACACTGAAGCTTTCTTT
CASSPDPNTEAFF
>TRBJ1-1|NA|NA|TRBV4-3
TGCGCCAGCAGCCTGGCGACGGGGCCCACTGAAGCTTTCTTT
CASSLATGPTEAFF
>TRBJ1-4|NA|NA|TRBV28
TGTGCCAGCAGTTTGGTACGGAGAACTAATGAAAAACTGTTTTTT
CASSLVRRTNEKLFF
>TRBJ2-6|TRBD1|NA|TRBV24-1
TGTGCCACCAGTGATTCCATGGGACAGTCTGGGGCCAACGTCCTGACTTTC
CATSDSMGQSGANVLTF
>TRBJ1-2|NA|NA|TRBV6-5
TGTGCCAGCAGGAGGCCTGAGGGATATGGCTACACCTTC
CASRRPEGYGYTF
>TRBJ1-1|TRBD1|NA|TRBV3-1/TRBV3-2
TGTGCCAGCAGTCAGGACAGGGCAAACACTGAAGCTTTCTTT
CASSQDRANTEAFF
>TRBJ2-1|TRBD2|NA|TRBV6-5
TGTGCCAGCAGTTACACCGGGACTAGCGGTGAGCAGTTCTTC
CASSYTGTSGEQFF
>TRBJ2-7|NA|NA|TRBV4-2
TGTGCCAGCAGCCAAGAAGGGAACAGGGAGCGCAACGAGCAGTACTTC
CASSQEGNRERNEQYF
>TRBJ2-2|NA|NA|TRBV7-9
TGTGCCAGCAGCCCCACCCCCGGGATAATCACCGGGGAGCTGTTTTTT
CASSPTPGIITGELFF
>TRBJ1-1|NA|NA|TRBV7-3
TGTGCCAGCAGCTTAGGGGGGGTTTGGACTGAAGCTTTCTTT
CASSLGGVWTEAFF
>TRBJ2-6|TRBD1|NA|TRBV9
TGTGCCAGCAGCGTACAGGGGGCTGGGGCCAACGTCCTGACTTTC
CASSVQGAGANVLTF
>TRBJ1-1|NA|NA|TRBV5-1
TGCGCCAGCAGGCAAGGGAACACTGAAGCTTTCTTT
CASRQGNTEAFF
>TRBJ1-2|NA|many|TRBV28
TGTGCCAGCAGTTTATCGGCGGGGAACTATGGCTACACCTTC
CASSLSAGNYGYTF
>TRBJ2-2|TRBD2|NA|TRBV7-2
TGTGCCAGCAGCCCGACTAGCGGGCTAACCAACACCGGGGAGCTGTTTTTT
CASSPTSGLTNTGELFF
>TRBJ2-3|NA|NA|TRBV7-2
TGTGCCAGCAATAGGGGGGCAGATACGCAGTATTTT
CASNRGADTQYF
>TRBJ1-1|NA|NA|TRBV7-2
TGTGCCAGCAGCTTCCCTCCTCAACAGGTCCCTGAAGCTTTCTTT
CASSFPPQQVPEAFF
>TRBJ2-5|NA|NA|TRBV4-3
TGCGCCAGCAGCCAACGGGGGTCAGAGACCCAGTACTTC
CASSQRGSETQYF
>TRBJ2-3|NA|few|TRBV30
TGTGCCTGGACCCGAACGTTCACAGATACGCAGTATTTT
CAWTRTFTDTQYF
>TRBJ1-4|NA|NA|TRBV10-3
TGTGCCATCAGTGATATACAAGCAACTAATGAAAAACTGTTTTTT
CAISDIQATNEKLFF
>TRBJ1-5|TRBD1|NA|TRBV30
TGTGCCTGGACTCGGGACAGCCTCAATCAGCCCCAGCATTTT
CAWTRDSLNQPQHF
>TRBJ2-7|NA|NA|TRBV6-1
TGTGCCAGCAGTGAAGCGCCAGGGATCTCCTACGAGCAGTACTTC
CASSEAPGISYEQYF